This T cell receptor (beta chain) originates from a study of Ad26.COV2.S vaccination and SARS-CoV-2 variants (dated by TCRdb to the early 2020s). The study in broad terms: Donors in the vaccine arm were drawn from COV1001, a phase I-IIa trial of Ad26.COV2.S in healthy adults that was multicentre, randomized, double-blind and placebo-controlled. A total of roughly 32 samples were included in the TCR-sequenced set, comprising around 19 Ad26.COV2.S vaccine recipients, 5 placebo recipients and 8 SARS-CoV-2 convalescent individuals. Ad26.COV2.S was administered intramuscularly at 5 x 10^10 or 1 x 10^11 viral particles, either as a single shot or as two shots given 56 days apart. Sequencing of the TCRbeta repertoire served to evaluate the specificity and breadth of SARS-CoV-2-reactive T cell receptors following Ad26.COV2.S vaccination. Participants in the trial were split at random into five groups of five each, receiving low-dose or high-dose Ad26.COV2.S once or twice, or else placebo on both occasions. Blinding of investigators to trial group allocation was maintained during experiments and outcome assessment.

TCRbeta CDR3 regions were sequenced with the immunoSEQ Assay. After extraction, genomic DNA underwent amplification by bias-controlled multiplex PCR, followed by high-throughput sequencing. Concerning the study's data processing: To quantify the absolute abundance of each unique TCRbeta CDR3 region, sequences were collapsed and filtered. T cell fraction was estimated by normalization of TCRbeta template counts to usable DNA, with usable DNA being measured through amplification of reference genes present in all nucleated cells. Repertoire TCRs were annotated as SARS-CoV-2-specific when V gene, CDR3 amino acid sequence and J gene were exactly matched to a known reactive TCR set. The reference SARS-CoV-2 TCR set was obtained from MIRA and was filtered for enrichment in COVID-19-positive ImmuneCODE repertoires, whereby public or cross-reactive TCRs were removed. Using the MIRA antigens, annotated TCRs were further analysed by specific ORF or by position within an ORF. Breadth was defined as annotated unique rearrangements over total unique productive rearrangements; depth was the summed frequency of those rearrangements. Group comparisons of TCR breadth used two-sided Wilcoxon rank-sum tests. TCRdb provides this immuneACCESS table in a form limited to in-frame rearrangements. Some clones are lacking; in checked studies, under half of them reflect an unresolved V gene, and why the rest are absent is not known. The D gene and trimming were derived from the DNA, and the V and J assignments and clone size from that table. The sample table contains 350,000 to 600,000 clones; only one count was recorded for about nine tenths of them. 1.5% to 2% of the sample rests with the top ten.

A note on this clone: The target of this receptor is not known. No qualities accompany the bases; no much larger clone lies one base away.

Here is what the overall study found, with its caveats: Higher spike-specific TCR breadth was observed in Ad26.COV2.S recipients than in placebo recipients (P = 0.0014). According to the authors, total T cell responses may have been underestimated by the TCR breadth and depth analyses. Comparable non-spike TCR breadth was observed between vaccine and placebo recipients, consistent with only spike being contained in the vaccine. After vaccination, spike-specific CD8+ and CD4+ T cell responses were reported to show substantial breadth. Comparing responses between vaccine doses or regimens was not something the study was powered to do.

The treatment or condition label, read with the paper, signifies: over 15 received Ad26.COV2.S at low or high dose, single or two shots; 5 received placebo; per-sample allocation not given. Repertoires of vaccine and placebo recipients were sequenced from samples taken on day 63 after the first injection. Cohort 1b enrolled about 25 adults aged 18-55 years at a single site in Boston, USA, between 29 July and 7 August 2020. Ad26.COV2.S was a replication-incompetent adenovirus type 26 vector that expressed a prefusion-stabilized SARS-CoV-2 spike protein derived from the original Wuhan strain. For CDR1 and CDR2, the germline V gene lists SNHLY and FYNNEI. From the cysteine up to the phenylalanine, the CDR3 has a length of 14 residues. Of all the DNA, just the CDR3 is kept, 42 bases in frame from base 1. V has 10 bases trimmed and J has 12 bases trimmed; junction bases matching no gene number 18.

The chain was built from TRBV2 and TRBJ2-7, with TRBD1 identical over 10 junction bases. Sequenced material: peripheral blood, taken in a trial of Ad26.COV2.S vaccine versus placebo. The TCR sequence derives from a person aged 18-60 years who received the Ad26.COV2.S COVID-19 vaccine or a placebo. For the CDR3, the sequence is CATFSGTGDLLWYF. At the DNA level, the sequence is TGTGCCACCTTCTCCGGGACAGGGGACCTCCTTTGGTACTTC. The full variable domain, with segments outside the CDR3 supplied by the reference TRBV2 and TRBJ2-7 proteins, appears as EPEVTQTPSHQVTQMGQEVILRCVPISNHLYFYWYRQILGQKVEFLVSFYNNEISEKSEIFDDQFSVERPDGSNFTLKIRSTKLEDSAMYFCATFSGTGDLLWYFGPGTRLTVT.